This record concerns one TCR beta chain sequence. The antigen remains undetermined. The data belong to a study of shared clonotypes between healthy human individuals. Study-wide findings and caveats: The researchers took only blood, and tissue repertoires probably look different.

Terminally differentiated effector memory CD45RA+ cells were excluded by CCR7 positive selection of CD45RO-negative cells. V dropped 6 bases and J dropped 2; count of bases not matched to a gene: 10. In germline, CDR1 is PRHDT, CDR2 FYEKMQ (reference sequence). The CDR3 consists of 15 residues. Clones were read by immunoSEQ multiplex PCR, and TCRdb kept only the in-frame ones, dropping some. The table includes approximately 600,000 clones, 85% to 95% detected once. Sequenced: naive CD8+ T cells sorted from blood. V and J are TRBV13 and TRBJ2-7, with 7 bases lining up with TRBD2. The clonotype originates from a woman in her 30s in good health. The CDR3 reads CASSFWEGRPYEQYF. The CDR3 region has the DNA TGTGCCAGCAGTTTTTGGGAGGGGCGCCCCTACGAGCAGTACTTC.